The rows below give T cell receptor beta chains drawn from one sample of a study of OX40 agonist ivuxolimab in advanced cancers. Some clones are missing from TCRdb's copy, which holds only in-frame ones; the method was immunoSEQ multiplex PCR. Found here are under 100,000 clones, about 88% of them singletons; the top ten hold approximately 0.36%. The sequenced sample was CD4+ or CD8+ T cells sorted from blood, obtained in a trial of the OX40 agonist ivuxolimab. The receptors come from an adult with an advanced solid tumor such as melanoma, head and neck, liver or kidney cancer. CDR3s include the opening cysteine and the closing phenylalanine or tryptophan. D genes are given only for firm matches. Size tells how often a clone was seen (once, few, many) or the class of an expanded clone, and some rows leave it out.

cdr3_aa: CASSARTGIIQETQYF
cdr3_nt: TGTGCCAGCAGCGCCCGGACAGGGATCATACAAGAGACCCAGTACTTC
j_call: TRBJ2-5
d_call: TRBD1
v_call: TRBV9
clone_size: NA

cdr3_aa: CATKGQGMNTEAFF
cdr3_nt: TGTGCCACCAAGGGACAGGGTATGAACACTGAAGCTTTCTTT
j_call: TRBJ1-1
d_call: TRBD1
v_call: TRBV27
clone_size: NA

cdr3_aa: CATSTLAVGGELFF
cdr3_nt: TGTGCCACCAGCACACTAGCTGTTGGCGGGGAGCTGTTTTTT
j_call: TRBJ2-2
d_call: NA
v_call: TRBV15
clone_size: NA

cdr3_aa: CASSQEAAGGADNEQFF
cdr3_nt: TGCGCCAGCAGCCAAGAAGCCGCGGGAGGCGCCGACAATGAGCAGTTCTTC
j_call: TRBJ2-1
d_call: TRBD2
v_call: TRBV4-1
clone_size: NA

cdr3_aa: CASSSHQGGEQYF
cdr3_nt: TGTGCCAGCAGTTCCCACCAGGGGGGCGAGCAGTACTTC
j_call: TRBJ2-7
d_call: NA
v_call: TRBV28
clone_size: NA

cdr3_aa: CASSLDLAGGRNYGYTF
cdr3_nt: TGTGCCAGCAGCTTAGATTTGGCAGGGGGCAGGAACTATGGCTACACCTTC
j_call: TRBJ1-2
d_call: TRBD1
v_call: TRBV7-9
clone_size: NA

cdr3_aa: CASSQEGGRGEQFF
cdr3_nt: TGCGCCAGCAGCCAAGAGGGGGGGCGAGGTGAGCAGTTCTTC
j_call: TRBJ2-1
d_call: NA
v_call: TRBV4-3
clone_size: NA

cdr3_aa: CASNSAGDGETQYF
cdr3_nt: TGTGCCAGCAATTCAGCGGGAGACGGAGAGACCCAGTACTTC
j_call: TRBJ2-5
d_call: TRBD2
v_call: TRBV2
clone_size: NA

cdr3_aa: CASSLRRNEQFF
cdr3_nt: TGTGCCAGCAGCTTGCGGAGGAATGAGCAGTTCTTC
j_call: TRBJ2-1
d_call: NA
v_call: TRBV7-2
clone_size: NA

cdr3_aa: CASSLIAGAETQYF
cdr3_nt: TGTGCCAGCAGCTTAATCGCGGGGGCGGAGACCCAGTACTTC
j_call: TRBJ2-5
d_call: NA
v_call: TRBV7-3
clone_size: NA

cdr3_aa: CASTPLAGGGGEQFF
cdr3_nt: TGTGCCAGCACCCCCCTAGCGGGAGGGGGCGGTGAGCAGTTCTTC
j_call: TRBJ2-1
d_call: TRBD2
v_call: TRBV7-2
clone_size: NA

cdr3_aa: CASSGSTDTQYF
cdr3_nt: TGCGCCAGCTCAGGAAGCACAGATACGCAGTATTTT
j_call: TRBJ2-3
d_call: NA
v_call: TRBV5-1
clone_size: NA

cdr3_aa: CASSRQGQETQYF
cdr3_nt: TGTGCCAGCAGCCGACAGGGGCAAGAGACCCAGTACTTC
j_call: TRBJ2-5
d_call: TRBD1
v_call: TRBV7-3
clone_size: once

cdr3_aa: CASSLGGAGGNTIYF
cdr3_nt: TGTGCCAGCAGTTTAGGAGGTGCTGGTGGAAACACCATATATTTT
j_call: TRBJ1-3
d_call: NA
v_call: TRBV28
clone_size: NA

cdr3_aa: CASSQDRIARETQYF
cdr3_nt: TGCGCCAGCAGCCAAGATCGCATAGCGAGGGAGACCCAGTACTTC
j_call: TRBJ2-5
d_call: NA
v_call: TRBV4-3
clone_size: NA

cdr3_aa: CASSNQRGYTGELFF
cdr3_nt: TGTGCCAGCAGCAACCAGCGGGGGTACACCGGGGAGCTGTTTTTT
j_call: TRBJ2-2
d_call: TRBD2
v_call: TRBV9
clone_size: NA

cdr3_aa: CSAPGWGSSTDTQYF
cdr3_nt: TGCAGCGCCCCGGGATGGGGGTCTAGCACAGATACGCAGTATTTT
j_call: TRBJ2-3
d_call: NA
v_call: TRBV29-1
clone_size: NA

cdr3_aa: CAWSLSGDNTGELFF
cdr3_nt: TGTGCCTGGAGTCTTAGCGGGGACAACACCGGGGAGCTGTTTTTT
j_call: TRBJ2-2
d_call: TRBD2
v_call: TRBV30
clone_size: once

cdr3_aa: CASSSSTASYGYTF
cdr3_nt: TGTGCCAGCAGCTCGTCAACTGCGAGCTATGGCTACACCTTC
j_call: TRBJ1-2
d_call: NA
v_call: TRBV7-9
clone_size: few

cdr3_aa: CASSLNIRGPIPYEQYF
cdr3_nt: TGTGCCAGCAGTTTAAACATTCGAGGACCCATCCCCTACGAGCAGTACTTC
j_call: TRBJ2-7
d_call: NA
v_call: TRBV27
clone_size: NA

cdr3_aa: CASSPPWGLEDTQYF
cdr3_nt: TGTGCCAGCTCACCACCATGGGGGCTGGAAGATACGCAGTATTTT
j_call: TRBJ2-3
d_call: NA
v_call: TRBV18
clone_size: NA

cdr3_aa: CASSPAGFEAFF
cdr3_nt: TGTGCCAGCAGCCCCGCCGGGTTTGAAGCTTTCTTT
j_call: TRBJ1-1
d_call: NA
v_call: TRBV7-2
clone_size: NA

cdr3_aa: CASSPAGTGGGDEQFF
cdr3_nt: TGTGCCAGCAGTCCCGCGGGGACGGGCGGGGGGGATGAGCAGTTCTTC
j_call: TRBJ2-1
d_call: TRBD2
v_call: TRBV2
clone_size: once

cdr3_aa: CASSLRRGPGELFF
cdr3_nt: TGTGCCAGCAGCCTTAGGAGAGGGCCCGGGGAGCTGTTTTTT
j_call: TRBJ2-2
d_call: NA
v_call: TRBV11-3
clone_size: NA

cdr3_aa: CASSYQGRGNQPQHF
cdr3_nt: TGTGCCAGTAGTTACCAGGGCCGCGGCAATCAGCCCCAGCATTTT
j_call: TRBJ1-5
d_call: NA
v_call: TRBV19
clone_size: NA

cdr3_aa: CASSRPLAGLTYEQYF
cdr3_nt: TGTGCCAGCAGCCGCCCACTAGCGGGCCTTACCTACGAGCAGTACTTC
j_call: TRBJ2-7
d_call: TRBD2
v_call: TRBV7-2
clone_size: once

cdr3_aa: CASSLGQGAQKGNEQFF
cdr3_nt: TGTGCCAGCAGCTTAGGACAGGGGGCCCAAAAAGGGAATGAGCAGTTCTTC
j_call: TRBJ2-1
d_call: TRBD1
v_call: TRBV7-9
clone_size: once

cdr3_aa: CASSLEGNLFF
cdr3_nt: TGTGCCAGCAGCTTAGAGGGAAACCTGTTTTTT
j_call: TRBJ1-4
d_call: NA
v_call: TRBV7-9
clone_size: NA

cdr3_aa: CAITGGTGGYTF
cdr3_nt: TGTGCCATCACGGGGGGCACTGGTGGCTACACCTTC
j_call: TRBJ1-2
d_call: NA
v_call: TRBV10-3
clone_size: NA

cdr3_aa: CASSDTQEPDTQYF
cdr3_nt: TGTGCCAGCAGTGACACCCAGGAGCCAGATACGCAGTATTTT
j_call: TRBJ2-3
d_call: NA
v_call: TRBV6-6
clone_size: NA

cdr3_aa: CASSHRQGIQYF
cdr3_nt: TGCGCCAGCAGCCACAGACAGGGCATTCAGTACTTC
j_call: TRBJ2-4
d_call: TRBD1
v_call: TRBV4-3
clone_size: NA

cdr3_aa: CASSLVPPGRASGNTIYF
cdr3_nt: TGCGCCAGCAGCTTGGTCCCGCCGGGGAGAGCCTCTGGAAACACCATATATTTT
j_call: TRBJ1-3
d_call: NA
v_call: TRBV5-1
clone_size: once

cdr3_aa: CASSSWALNTEAFF
cdr3_nt: TGTGCCAGCAGTTCCTGGGCCTTGAACACTGAAGCTTTCTTT
j_call: TRBJ1-1
d_call: NA
v_call: TRBV27
clone_size: NA

cdr3_aa: CASSLRAAGATNEQFF
cdr3_nt: TGTGCCAGCAGCTTAAGGGCAGCAGGGGCGACCAATGAGCAGTTCTTC
j_call: TRBJ2-1
d_call: NA
v_call: TRBV11-3
clone_size: NA

cdr3_aa: CASSLGDLETQYF
cdr3_nt: TGCGCCAGCAGCCTGGGGGACCTGGAGACCCAGTACTTC
j_call: TRBJ2-5
d_call: NA
v_call: TRBV4-1
clone_size: NA

cdr3_aa: CASSLTGDWATEAFF
cdr3_nt: TGCGCCAGCAGCTTAACAGGGGATTGGGCCACTGAAGCTTTCTTT
j_call: TRBJ1-1
d_call: TRBD1
v_call: TRBV5-1
clone_size: NA

cdr3_aa: CASSLAAASALGAFF
cdr3_nt: TGTGCCAGCAGCTTAGCAGCGGCCAGCGCACTAGGAGCTTTCTTT
j_call: TRBJ1-1
d_call: NA
v_call: TRBV7-9
clone_size: NA